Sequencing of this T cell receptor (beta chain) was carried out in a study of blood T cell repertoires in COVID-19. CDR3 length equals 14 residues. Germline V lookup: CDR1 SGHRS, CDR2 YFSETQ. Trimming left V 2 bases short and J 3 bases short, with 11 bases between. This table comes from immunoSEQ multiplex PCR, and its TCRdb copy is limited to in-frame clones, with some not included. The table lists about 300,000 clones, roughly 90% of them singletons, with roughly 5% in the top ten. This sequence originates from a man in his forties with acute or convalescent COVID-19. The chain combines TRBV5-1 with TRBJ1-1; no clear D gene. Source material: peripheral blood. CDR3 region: CASSFIPGDTEAFF. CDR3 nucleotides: TGCGCCAGCAGCTTTATCCCCGGGGACACTGAAGCTTTCTTT. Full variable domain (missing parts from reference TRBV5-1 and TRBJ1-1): KAGVTQTPRYLIKTRGQQVTLSCSPISGHRSVSWYQQTPGQGLQFLFEYFSETQRNKGNFPGRFSGRQFSNSRSEMNVSTLELGDSALYLCASSFIPGDTEAFFGQGTRLTVV.